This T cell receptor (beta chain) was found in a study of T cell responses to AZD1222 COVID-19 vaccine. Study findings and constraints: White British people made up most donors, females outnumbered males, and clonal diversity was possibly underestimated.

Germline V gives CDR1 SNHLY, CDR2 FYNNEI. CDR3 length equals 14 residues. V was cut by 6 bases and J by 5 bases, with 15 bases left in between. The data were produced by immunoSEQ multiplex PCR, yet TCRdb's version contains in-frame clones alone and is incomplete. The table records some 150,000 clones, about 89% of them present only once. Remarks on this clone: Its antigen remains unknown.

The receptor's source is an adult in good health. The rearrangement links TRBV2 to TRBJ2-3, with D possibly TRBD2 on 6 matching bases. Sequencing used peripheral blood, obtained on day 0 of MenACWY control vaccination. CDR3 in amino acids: CASRAGPFEDTQYF. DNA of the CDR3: TGTGCCAGCAGGGCGGGACCCTTCGAAGATACGCAGTATTTT.